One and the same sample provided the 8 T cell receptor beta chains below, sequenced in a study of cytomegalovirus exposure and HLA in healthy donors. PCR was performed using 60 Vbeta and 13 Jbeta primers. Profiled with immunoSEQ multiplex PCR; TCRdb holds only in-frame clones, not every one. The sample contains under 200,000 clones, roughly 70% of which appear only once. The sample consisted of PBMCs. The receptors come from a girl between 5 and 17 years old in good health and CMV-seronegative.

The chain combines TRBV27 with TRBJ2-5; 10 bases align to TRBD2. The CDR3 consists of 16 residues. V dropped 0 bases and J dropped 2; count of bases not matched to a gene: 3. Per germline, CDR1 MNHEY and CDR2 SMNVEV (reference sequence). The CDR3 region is CASSLSVAGGQETQYF. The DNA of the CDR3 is TGTGCCAGCAGTTTATCGGTAGCGGGGGGTCAAGAGACCCAGTACTTC.

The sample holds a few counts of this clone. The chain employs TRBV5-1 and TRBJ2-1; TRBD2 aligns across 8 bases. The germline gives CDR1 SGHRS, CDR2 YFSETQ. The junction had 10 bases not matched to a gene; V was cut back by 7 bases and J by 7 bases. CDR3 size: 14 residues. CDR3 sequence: CASRDVSGGNEQFF. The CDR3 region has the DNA TGCGCCAGCCGGGACGTATCGGGGGGGAATGAGCAGTTCTTC.

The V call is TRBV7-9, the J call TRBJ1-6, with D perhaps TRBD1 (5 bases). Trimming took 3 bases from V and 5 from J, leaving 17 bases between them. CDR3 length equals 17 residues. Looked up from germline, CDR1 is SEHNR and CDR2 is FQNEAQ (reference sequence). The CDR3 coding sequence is TGTGCCAGCAGCTTGGAGGGGCGAGGAGTCCATAATTCACCCCTCCACTTT. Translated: CASSLEGRGVHNSPLHF.

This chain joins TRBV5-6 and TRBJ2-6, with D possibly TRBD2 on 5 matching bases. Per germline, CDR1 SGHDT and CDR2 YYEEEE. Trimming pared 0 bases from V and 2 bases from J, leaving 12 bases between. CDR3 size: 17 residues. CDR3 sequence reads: CASSLGLGETGANVLTF. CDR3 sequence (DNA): TGTGCCAGCAGCTTGGGACTCGGGGAGACTGGGGCCAACGTCCTGACTTTC.

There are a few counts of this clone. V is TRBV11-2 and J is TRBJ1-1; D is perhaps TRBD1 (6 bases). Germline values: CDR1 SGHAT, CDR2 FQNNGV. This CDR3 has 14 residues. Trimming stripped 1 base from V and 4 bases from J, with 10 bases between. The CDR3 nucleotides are TGTGCCAGCAGCTTAGGGGGCAGGGGCACTGAAGCTTTCTTT. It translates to CASSLGGRGTEAFF.

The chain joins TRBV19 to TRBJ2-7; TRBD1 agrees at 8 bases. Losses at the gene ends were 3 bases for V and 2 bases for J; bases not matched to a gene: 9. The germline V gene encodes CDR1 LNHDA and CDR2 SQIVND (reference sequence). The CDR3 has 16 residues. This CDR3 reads CASSIPRGRRTYEQYF. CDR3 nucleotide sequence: TGTGCCAGTAGTATCCCCAGGGGGCGACGAACCTACGAGCAGTACTTC.

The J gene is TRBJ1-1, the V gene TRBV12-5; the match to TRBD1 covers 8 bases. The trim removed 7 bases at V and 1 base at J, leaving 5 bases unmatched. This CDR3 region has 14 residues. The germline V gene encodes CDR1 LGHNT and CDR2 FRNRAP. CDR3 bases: TGTGCTAGTGAACCGGGACAGGCGAACACTGAAGCTTTCTTT. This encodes CASEPGQANTEAFF.

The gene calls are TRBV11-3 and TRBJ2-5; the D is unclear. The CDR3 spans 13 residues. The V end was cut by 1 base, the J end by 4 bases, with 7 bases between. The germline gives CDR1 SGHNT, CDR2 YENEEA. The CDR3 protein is CASSLGLRETQYF. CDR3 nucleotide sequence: TGTGCCAGCAGCTTAGGGTTGCGAGAGACCCAGTACTTC.